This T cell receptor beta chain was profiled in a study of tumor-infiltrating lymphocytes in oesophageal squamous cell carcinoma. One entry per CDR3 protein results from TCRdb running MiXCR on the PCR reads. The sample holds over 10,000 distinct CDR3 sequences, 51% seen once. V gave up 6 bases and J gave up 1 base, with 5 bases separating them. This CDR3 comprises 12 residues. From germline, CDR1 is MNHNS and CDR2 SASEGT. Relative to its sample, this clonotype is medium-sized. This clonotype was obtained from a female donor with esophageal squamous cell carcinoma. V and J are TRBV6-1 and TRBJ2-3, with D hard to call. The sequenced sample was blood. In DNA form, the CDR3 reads TGTGCCAGCAGCTGGGGCACAGATACGCAGTATTTT. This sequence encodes CASSWGTDTQYF.